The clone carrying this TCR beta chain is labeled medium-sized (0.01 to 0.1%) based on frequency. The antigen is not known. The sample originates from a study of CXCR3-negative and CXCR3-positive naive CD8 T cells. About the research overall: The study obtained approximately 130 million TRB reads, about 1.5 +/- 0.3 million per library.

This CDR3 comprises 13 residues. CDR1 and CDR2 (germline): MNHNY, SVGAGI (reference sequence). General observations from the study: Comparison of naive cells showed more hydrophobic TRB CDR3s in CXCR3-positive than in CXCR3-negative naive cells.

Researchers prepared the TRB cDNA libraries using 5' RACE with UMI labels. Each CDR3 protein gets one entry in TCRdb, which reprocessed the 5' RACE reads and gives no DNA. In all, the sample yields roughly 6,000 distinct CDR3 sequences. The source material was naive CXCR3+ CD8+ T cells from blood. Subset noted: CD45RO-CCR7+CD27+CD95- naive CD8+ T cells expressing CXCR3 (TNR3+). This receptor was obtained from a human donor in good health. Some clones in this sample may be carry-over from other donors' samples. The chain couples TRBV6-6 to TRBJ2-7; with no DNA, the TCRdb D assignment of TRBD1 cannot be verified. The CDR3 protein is CASSYTPAYEQYF.